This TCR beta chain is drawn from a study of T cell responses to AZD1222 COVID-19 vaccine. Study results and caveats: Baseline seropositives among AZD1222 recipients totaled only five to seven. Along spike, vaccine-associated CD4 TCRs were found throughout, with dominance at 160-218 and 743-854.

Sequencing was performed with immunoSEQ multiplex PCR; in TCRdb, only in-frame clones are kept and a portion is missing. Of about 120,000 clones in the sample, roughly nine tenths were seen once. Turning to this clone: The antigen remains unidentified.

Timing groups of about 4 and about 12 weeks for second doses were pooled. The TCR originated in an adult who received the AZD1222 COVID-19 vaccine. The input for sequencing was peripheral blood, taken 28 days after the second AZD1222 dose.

CDR3 residues: CASTLSYNEVPYEQYF. CDR3 coding DNA: TGTGCCAGCACCCTTAGTTACAATGAAGTACCCTACGAGCAGTACTTC. The rearrangement uses TRBV28 and TRBJ2-7; the D is unclear. V gave up 7 bases and J gave up 2 bases, with 21 bases separating them. CDR1 and CDR2 (germline): MDHEN, SYDVKM. This CDR3 is 16 amino acids long.